The source of this T cell receptor beta chain is a study of graft-versus-host responses after intestinal transplantation. Turning to the study itself: Recipients were all induced with anti-thymocyte globulin, then given tacrolimus and steroids for around three years.

This clone has only one observation. The antigen remains unidentified. Using immunoSEQ multiplex PCR, the repertoire was profiled, and TCRdb retains in-frame clones only, with some absent. Here the sample spans around 87,000 clones, about nine tenths being singletons. CDR1 SQVTM and CDR2 ANQGSEA come from the germline V gene. The CDR3 covers 12 residues. The V end was cut by 6 bases, the J end by 4 bases, with 12 bases between. Study results and limitations: An association linked early post-transplant HvG declines with peak circulating GvH clone levels.

Sequenced here: unstimulated CD8+ T cells sorted from spleen or lymph node cells, sampled before transplant. V gene TRBV29-1 combines with J gene TRBJ1-1; tentative D call: TRBD1 (6 bases). The receptor was isolated from a human donor who was the organ donor for an intestinal transplant. CDR3 sequence: CSVPGHRTEAFF. The CDR3 region has the DNA TGCAGCGTACCGGGACACCGCACTGAAGCTTTCTTT.